Listed below are T cell receptor beta chains from one sample, sequenced in a study of T cell responses to AZD1222 COVID-19 vaccine. Sequenced by immunoSEQ multiplex PCR; TCRdb stores in-frame clones only, minus some. This sample has some 130,000 clones; around 86% occur once, and the top ten carry approximately 6%. The sample here was peripheral blood, taken on day 0 of AZD1222 vaccination. The source is an adult in good health. Both conserved end residues are part of each CDR3. The D gene is left open where the match is weak. Only part of the rows carry a size: once, few, many, or a class if the clone is expanded.

size: .
J: TRBJ1-1
V: TRBV18
D: TRBD1
CDR3: CASSRRDRGNTEAFF
DNA: TGTGCCAGCTCACGCCGGGACAGGGGGAACACTGAAGCTTTCTTT

size: .
J: TRBJ2-7
V: TRBV7-9
D: TRBD1
CDR3: CASSLPLGTGAYEQYF
DNA: TGTGCCAGCAGCTTACCGCTTGGGACAGGGGCCTACGAGCAGTACTTC

size: .
J: TRBJ2-5
V: TRBV5-1
D: .
CDR3: CASSPVPGGPETQYF
DNA: TGCGCCAGCAGCCCCGTCCCCGGGGGCCCAGAGACCCAGTACTTC

size: .
J: TRBJ2-7
V: TRBV4-2
D: .
CDR3: CASSQVDGRGPFYEQYF
DNA: TGTGCCAGCAGCCAAGTGGATGGTCGGGGGCCCTTCTACGAGCAGTACTTC

size: .
J: TRBJ2-7
V: TRBV5-6
D: .
CDR3: CASLDGFSYEQYF
DNA: TGTGCCAGCCTGGACGGATTCTCCTACGAGCAGTACTTC

size: .
J: TRBJ1-2
V: TRBV19
D: .
CDR3: CASSIDPAYGYTF
DNA: TGTGCCAGTAGTATAGATCCGGCCTATGGCTACACCTTC

size: .
J: TRBJ1-1
V: TRBV29-1
D: .
CDR3: CSVEREVRDTEAFF
DNA: TGCAGCGTTGAAAGAGAGGTAAGGGACACTGAAGCTTTCTTT

size: .
J: TRBJ1-1
V: TRBV4-2
D: .
CDR3: CASSQDKGDEAFF
DNA: TGTGCCAGCAGCCAAGATAAGGGGGATGAAGCTTTCTTT

size: once
J: TRBJ2-1
V: TRBV20-1
D: .
CDR3: CSARFGNEQFF
DNA: TGCAGTGCTAGGTTTGGGAATGAGCAGTTCTTC

size: .
J: TRBJ1-2
V: TRBV5-4
D: .
CDR3: CASSAAASGFAYGYTF
DNA: TGTGCCAGCAGCGCCGCCGCTTCAGGGTTCGCCTATGGCTACACCTTC

size: .
J: TRBJ1-2
V: TRBV7-9
D: .
CDR3: CASSWEISGYTF
DNA: TGTGCCAGCAGTTGGGAGATTTCCGGCTACACCTTC

size: few
J: TRBJ1-6
V: TRBV6-2/TRBV6-3
D: .
CDR3: CASSYGGTTYNSPLHF
DNA: TGTGCCAGCAGTTACGGGGGAACGACCTATAATTCACCCCTCCACTTT

size: .
J: TRBJ2-3
V: TRBV5-1
D: .
CDR3: CASSLLGGDTQYF
DNA: TGCGCCAGCAGCTTGTTGGGGGGAGATACGCAGTATTTT

size: .
J: TRBJ1-6
V: TRBV15
D: .
CDR3: CATSRDLGPNSPLHF
DNA: TGTGCCACCAGCAGAGATCTAGGACCGAATTCACCCCTCCACTTT

size: once
J: TRBJ1-2
V: TRBV6-5
D: .
CDR3: CASSYWSGLGYGYTF
DNA: TGTGCCAGCAGTTACTGGTCCGGTTTGGGATATGGCTACACCTTC

size: .
J: TRBJ1-2
V: TRBV18
D: .
CDR3: CASSPDRGLYGYTF
DNA: TGTGCCAGCTCACCAGATCGGGGATTATATGGCTACACCTTC

size: .
J: TRBJ1-1
V: TRBV18
D: .
CDR3: CASSPRSGQSLGPLISPEAFF
DNA: TGTGCCAGCTCACCACGCTCAGGACAAAGCTTGGGCCCCTTGATTAGCCCTGAAGCTTTCTTT

size: .
J: TRBJ1-1
V: TRBV5-8
D: .
CDR3: CASSLEGSTEAFF
DNA: TGTGCCAGCAGCTTGGAAGGTTCCACTGAAGCTTTCTTT

size: once
J: TRBJ1-3
V: TRBV20-1
D: .
CDR3: CSAKGGNTIYF
DNA: TGCAGTGCGAAAGGGGGAAACACCATATATTTT